This TCR beta chain was captured in a study of cytomegalovirus exposure and HLA in healthy donors. Regarding the study as a whole: Exclusion as indistinguishable affected some V segments, including TRBV6-2 and TRBV6-3. Most of the CMV-associated TCR beta chains (in a later analysis) appeared to be HLA-restricted. Some TCR beta chains (more than 150 of them) were listed as cytomegalovirus-associated.

This clone came up once. The antigen remains unidentified. Other DNA sequences in this sample translate to the same CDR3. The CDR3 is made up of 13 amino acids. Trimming left V 0 bases short and J 1 base short, with 5 bases between. Germline CDR1 reads SGDLS; CDR2 reads YYNGEE. PCR involved 60 Vbeta and 13 Jbeta primers. Using immunoSEQ multiplex PCR, the repertoire was profiled, and TCRdb retains in-frame clones only, with some absent. Of roughly 98,000 clones detected, about three quarters appear once; the ten largest clones hold 1.4% to 1.5%. Sequenced input: PBMCs. The source is a man in his forties in good health and CMV-seronegative. V usage is TRBV9 and J usage is TRBJ2-7; unclear D gene. This CDR3 is CASSVGSSYEQYF. In nucleotides, the CDR3 is TGTGCCAGCAGCGTAGGTTCGTCCTACGAGCAGTACTTC. Complete variable domain (other parts from reference TRBV9 and TRBJ2-7): DSGVTQTPKHLITATGQRVTLRCSPRSGDLSVYWYQQSLDQGLQFLIQYYNGEERAKGNILERFSAQQFPDLHSELNLSSLELGDSALYFCASSVGSSYEQYFGPGTRLTVT.